This entry is about one T cell receptor (beta chain). The target antigen is unknown. The data are from a study of cytomegalovirus exposure and HLA in healthy donors. On the study more broadly: Earlier findings included roughly 100 million unique TCR beta sequences obtained from 150 million to 200 million T cells. Early on, a data release was issued that held approximately 92 million unique TCRs from HLA-typed donors.

The CDR3 sequence is 16 residues long. Trimming removed 4 bases from V and 3 bases from J; junction bases left unmatched: 7. Germline-derived CDR1 and CDR2 are MNHEY and SVGAGI. Study-level findings and limits: Immune exposure data for these donors was limited to CMV serostatus. The classifier reportedly diagnosed cytomegalovirus status with high sensitivity and specificity.

The primer mix had 60 Vbeta and 13 Jbeta primers. Assay used: immunoSEQ multiplex PCR; TCRdb lists only in-frame clones, some missing. The repertoire holds around 89,000 clones, with over 70% as singletons. Source material: PBMCs. The receptor's source is a girl aged 2-10 years in good health and CMV-seropositive. The chain is built from TRBV6-5 and TRBJ1-1; 11 positions match TRBD1. The chain's CDR3 is CASSWDRGYSYTEAFF. The CDR3 DNA sequence: TGTGCCAGCAGTTGGGACAGGGGGTATAGTTACACTGAAGCTTTCTTT.